This T cell receptor beta chain came from a study of molecular identifiers for immune sequencing clone quantification. Overall study results and limits: Clones carrying above 20 RNA copies accounted for over 98% of effector molecules, under 1% in naive cells. For highly expanded clones, sizes could be underestimated when identical TCR molecules share a barcode. Detection of one spiked Jurkat cell's TCR RNA reportedly worked in one million naive cells.

The use of previously described methods and listed TCR primers produced the bulk TCR libraries. TCRdb reprocessed the PCR reads via MiXCR and lists one record per CDR3 protein. The table lists hundreds of thousands of distinct CDR3 sequences, around 25% of them singletons. This clonotype occurred many times. Its matching antigen is unknown. Sequenced material: naive CD8+ T cells from blood, with Jurkat cell RNA spiked in. Sample subset: FACS-sorted CD8+CD4-CCR7+CD45RA+ naive T cells. The receptor was derived from a human donor in good health. Some libraries in this study had Jurkat cell RNA spiked in.

The CDR3 loop is CAWSAGQSYEQYF. CDR3 in DNA: TGTGCCTGGAGTGCGGGACAGAGCTACGAGCAGTACTTC. This chain links TRBV30 with TRBJ2-7; 7 nucleotides align to TRBD1. Germline V gene sequence: CDR1 GTSNPN, CDR2 SVGIG (reference sequence). This CDR3 comprises 13 residues. V gave up 1 base and J gave up 3 bases; unmatched junction bases: 3. Together with reference TRBV30 and TRBJ2-7, the CDR3 gives the full variable domain: SQTIHQWPATLVQPVGSPLSLECTVEGTSNPNLYWYRQAAGRGLQLLFYSVGIGQISSEVPQNLSASRPQDRQFILSSKKLLLSDSGFYLCAWSAGQSYEQYFGPGTRLTVT.